This T cell receptor (beta chain) was identified in a study of blood T cell repertoires in COVID-19 (dated by TCRdb to the early 2020s). Notes on the research overall: Collaborator samples came from the United States, Italy and Spain and covered acute and convalescent phases of COVID-19. The material from the prospective study consisted of cDNA or gDNA derived from T cells, B-cell-depleted T cells, or PBMCs. The dataset comprised deeply sampled blood TCRbeta repertoires from subjects exposed to, actively infected with, or recovered from COVID-19. The repertoires were released in a freely available public database intended as a resource for research on the immune response to SARS-CoV-2. Samples were obtained from the ongoing ImmuneRACE study (first 160 participants) and from over 1,000 subjects provided by 6 global collaborators. Nearly every sample came with metadata listing a de-identified subject ID, COVID-19 status, age in years and sex. Where available, HLA class I and class II types were obtained from metadata supplied by the sample provider rather than from assay-based typing.

This clone was recorded only once. What this receptor recognizes is not known. The sample holds no much larger clone one base away, and base qualities are not on file. Participants in the prospective study were aged roughly 18 to 100 years, lived in about two dozen United States geographic areas, and enrolled through a virtual design. In the prospective study, participants were assigned to cohorts based on the clinical history participants reported in a screening survey and a study questionnaire. In the prospective study, whole blood, serum and a nasopharyngeal or oropharyngeal swab were collected from each participant by mobile phlebotomists. Over a 2-month period, participants in the prospective study had the option of providing additional blood draws and questionnaires. Prospective study blood samples were shipped either frozen or at room temperature before DNA extraction. The germline V gene sets CDR1 to SGHVS and CDR2 to FQNEAQ. Its CDR3 holds 14 amino acids, cysteine through phenylalanine. Only CDR3 DNA remains: 42 bases, in frame from the first base. V lost 5 bases and J lost 6 bases; the stretch between them is 16 bases long.

Broader findings and caveats from the paper: The quantity of clinical and demographic metadata differed by source and by participant and was supplied without curation.

TCRbeta CDR3 regions were amplified from genomic DNA using the immunoSEQ Assay, a bias-controlled multiplex PCR. Turning to the authors' computational methods: Within the assay, amplification of reference gene primers was used to estimate how many nucleated cells each sample contained. To quantify the absolute abundance of each unique TCRbeta CDR3 rearrangement, sequence reads were collapsed and filtered. Productive Simpson clonality was computed per sample as the square root of Simpson's diversity index over productive rearrangements. Entries here come from immuneACCESS through TCRdb and include only in-frame sequences with V and J called. Some clones fail to appear in such tables; in the studies checked, an unresolved V gene covers under half of the shortfall, and the cause of the remainder is unknown. For V, J and clone size, that table is used; D and trimming come from the DNA. For this sample there are about 280,000 clones; around 90% appear just once. Jointly, the top ten make up over 4% of the sample.

Here the chain combines TRBV7-8 and TRBJ1-1, with the D gene uncertain. Sequencing used PBMCs or T cells enriched from blood (not recorded which). The sequence was obtained from a young woman with acute COVID-19. The nucleotide sequence reads as follows: TGTGCCAGCAGCCCAGGACTGGGCGTCGCTGAAGCTTTCTTT. It encodes CASSPGLGVAEAFF.